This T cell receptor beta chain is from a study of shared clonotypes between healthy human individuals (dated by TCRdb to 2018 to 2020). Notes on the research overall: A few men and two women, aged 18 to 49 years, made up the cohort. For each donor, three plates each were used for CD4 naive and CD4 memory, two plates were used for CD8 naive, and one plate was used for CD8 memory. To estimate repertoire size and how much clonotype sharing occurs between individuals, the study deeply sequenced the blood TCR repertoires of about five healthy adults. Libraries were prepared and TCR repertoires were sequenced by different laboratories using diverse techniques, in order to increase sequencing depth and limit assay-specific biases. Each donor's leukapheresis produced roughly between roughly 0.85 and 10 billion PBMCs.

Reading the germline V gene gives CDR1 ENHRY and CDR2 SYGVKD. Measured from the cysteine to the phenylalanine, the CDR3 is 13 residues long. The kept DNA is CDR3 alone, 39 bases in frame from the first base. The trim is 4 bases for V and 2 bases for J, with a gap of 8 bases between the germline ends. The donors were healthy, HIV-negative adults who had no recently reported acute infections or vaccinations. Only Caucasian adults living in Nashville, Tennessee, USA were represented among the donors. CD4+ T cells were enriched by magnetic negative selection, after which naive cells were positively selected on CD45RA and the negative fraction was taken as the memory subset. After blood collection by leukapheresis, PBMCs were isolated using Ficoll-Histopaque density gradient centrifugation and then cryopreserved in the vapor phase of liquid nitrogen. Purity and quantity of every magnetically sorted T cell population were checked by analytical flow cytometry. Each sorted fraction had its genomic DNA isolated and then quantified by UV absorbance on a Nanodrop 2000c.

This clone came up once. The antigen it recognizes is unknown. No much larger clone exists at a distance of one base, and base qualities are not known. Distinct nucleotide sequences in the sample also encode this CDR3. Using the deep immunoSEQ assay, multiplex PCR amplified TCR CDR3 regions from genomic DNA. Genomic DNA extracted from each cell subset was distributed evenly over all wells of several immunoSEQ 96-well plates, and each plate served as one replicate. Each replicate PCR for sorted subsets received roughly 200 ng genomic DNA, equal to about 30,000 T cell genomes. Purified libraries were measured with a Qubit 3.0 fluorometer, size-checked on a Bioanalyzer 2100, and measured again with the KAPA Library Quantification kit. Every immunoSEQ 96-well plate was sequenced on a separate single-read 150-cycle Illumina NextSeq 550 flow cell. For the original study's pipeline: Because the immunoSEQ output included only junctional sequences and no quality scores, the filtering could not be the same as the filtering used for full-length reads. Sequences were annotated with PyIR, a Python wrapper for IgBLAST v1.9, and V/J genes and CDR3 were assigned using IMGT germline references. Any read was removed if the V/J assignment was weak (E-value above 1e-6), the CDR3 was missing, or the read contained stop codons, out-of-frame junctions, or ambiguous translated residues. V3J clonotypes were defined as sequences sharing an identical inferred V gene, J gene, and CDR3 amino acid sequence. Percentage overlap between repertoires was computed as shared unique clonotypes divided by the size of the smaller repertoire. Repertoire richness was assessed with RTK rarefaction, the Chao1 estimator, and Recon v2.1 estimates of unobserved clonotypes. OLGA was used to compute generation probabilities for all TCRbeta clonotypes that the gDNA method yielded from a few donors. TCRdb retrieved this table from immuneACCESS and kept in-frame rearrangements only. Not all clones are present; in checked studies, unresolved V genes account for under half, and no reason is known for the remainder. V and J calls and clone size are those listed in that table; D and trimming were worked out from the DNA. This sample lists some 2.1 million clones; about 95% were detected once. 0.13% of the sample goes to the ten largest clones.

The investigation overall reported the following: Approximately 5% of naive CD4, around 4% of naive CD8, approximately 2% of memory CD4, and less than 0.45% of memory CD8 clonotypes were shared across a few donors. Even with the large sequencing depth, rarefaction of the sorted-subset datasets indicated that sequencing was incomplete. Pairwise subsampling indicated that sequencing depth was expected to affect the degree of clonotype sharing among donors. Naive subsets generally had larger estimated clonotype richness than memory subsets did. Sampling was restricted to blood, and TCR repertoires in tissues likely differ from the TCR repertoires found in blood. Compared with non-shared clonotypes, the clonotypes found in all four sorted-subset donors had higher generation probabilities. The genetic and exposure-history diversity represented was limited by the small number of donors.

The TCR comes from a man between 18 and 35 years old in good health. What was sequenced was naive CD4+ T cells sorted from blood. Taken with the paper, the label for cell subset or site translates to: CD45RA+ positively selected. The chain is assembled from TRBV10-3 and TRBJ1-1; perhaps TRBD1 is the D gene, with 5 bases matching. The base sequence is TGTGCCATCAGTGGGGGGGTAAACACTGAAGCTTTCTTT. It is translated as CAISGGVNTEAFF.